The T cell receptor (beta chain) under discussion was sequenced for a study of CD8+ T cells in alopecia areata. At the level of the study: Twice daily, treated patients received 5 to 10 mg of oral tofacitinib.

Reverse transcribed after extraction, RNA yielded cDNA as the sequencing template. The assay was immunoSEQ multiplex PCR, and TCRdb's table has in-frame clones only and misses some. The repertoire consists of over 100,000 clones, with roughly 50% occurring once and the leading ten covering roughly an eighth. Worth noting for this clone: The junction differs from germline at one of its ends, possibly a read error.

Germline values: CDR1 MNHEY, CDR2 SMNVEV (reference sequence). The CDR3 totals 8 residues. As to treatment: oral pan-JAK inhibitor, 5-10 mg twice daily. This rearrangement joins TRBV27 to TRBJ2-1; D not certain. The receptor comes from a human donor with alopecia areata. The sequencing used CD8+ T cells sorted from blood, collected at week 24, from a patient treated with tofacitinib. CDR3 nucleotide sequence: TGTGCCAGCAGTTTTAGGATCTTC. Its protein is CASSFRIF.